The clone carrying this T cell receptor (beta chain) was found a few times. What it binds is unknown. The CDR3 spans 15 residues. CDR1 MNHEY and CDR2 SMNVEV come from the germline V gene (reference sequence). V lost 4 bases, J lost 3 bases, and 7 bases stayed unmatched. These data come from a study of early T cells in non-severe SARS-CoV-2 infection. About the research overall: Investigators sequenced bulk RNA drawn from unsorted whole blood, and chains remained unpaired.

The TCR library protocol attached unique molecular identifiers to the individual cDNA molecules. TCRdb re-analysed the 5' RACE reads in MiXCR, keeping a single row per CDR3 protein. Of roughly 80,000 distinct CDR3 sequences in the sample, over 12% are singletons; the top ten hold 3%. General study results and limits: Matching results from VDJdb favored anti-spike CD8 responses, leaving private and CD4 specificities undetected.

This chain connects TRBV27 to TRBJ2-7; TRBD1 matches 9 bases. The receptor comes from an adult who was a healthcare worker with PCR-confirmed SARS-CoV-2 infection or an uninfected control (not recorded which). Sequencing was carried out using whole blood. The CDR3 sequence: CASSSTGTGSYEQYF. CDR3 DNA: TGTGCCAGCAGTTCAACCGGGACAGGGAGCTACGAGCAGTACTTC.